Presented here are 22 T cell receptor beta chains from one specimen sequenced in a study of CD8 T cells in ankylosing spondylitis. TCRdb processed the 5' RACE reads anew with MiXCR; each CDR3 protein has one entry. The table lists approximately 150,000 distinct CDR3 sequences, 9.8% of them singletons, with more than 13% in the top ten. The sequenced material came from blood, either unsorted or a sorted T cell fraction (not recorded which). Every receptor here comes from a female donor with ankylosing spondylitis or in good health (not recorded which).

In this sample, this clonotype turned up a few times. The V and J genes are TRBV27 and TRBJ2-1; a possible D gene is TRBD2 (5 bases). V was cut by 5 bases and J by 6 bases, with 17 bases left in between. This CDR3 contains 15 residues. Germline V gene sequence: CDR1 MNHEY, CDR2 SMNVEV (reference sequence). Written as DNA, the CDR3 is TGTGCCAGCAGTACCCCGGGTAGCGCGAGCAATGAGCAGTTCTTC. Translation gives CASSTPGSASNEQFF.

V and J are TRBV2 and TRBJ1-1; possible D gene TRBD1, 5 bases. Trimming cost V 2 bases and J 5 bases, with 15 bases left between them. Per germline, CDR1 SNHLY and CDR2 FYNNEI. This CDR3 spans 15 amino acids. In nucleotides, the CDR3 is TGTGCCAGCAGTGAAAATTGGGGCTCCTGGACTGAAGCTTTCTTT. Its protein is CASSENWGSWTEAFF.

This clonotype was counted a few times. This chain uses TRBV25-1 with TRBJ2-1; 7 positions match TRBD1. Trimming took 4 bases from V and 15 from J; bases not matched to a gene: 9. This CDR3 contains 12 residues. Germline V gene sequence: CDR1 MGHDK, CDR2 SYGVNS. The CDR3 DNA sequence: TGTGCCAGCAGTGGCGCAGGGGACAGAACGTTCTTC. Amino acid sequence: CASSGAGDRTFF.

The chain uses TRBV7-8 and TRBJ2-3; tentative D call: TRBD2 (5 bases). The CDR3 has 15 residues. V dropped 7 bases and J dropped 4 bases, with 18 bases sitting between them. The germline V gene encodes CDR1 SGHVS and CDR2 FQNEAQ. CDR3 DNA sequence: TGTGCCAGCACCCAGGCCGGGCTAGCCGCAGATACGCAGTATTTT. This gives the protein CASTQAGLAADTQYF.

The chain is built from TRBV29-1 and TRBJ1-2; no definite D call. V gave up 5 bases and J gave up 6 bases, with 13 bases separating them. Germline V gene lookup returns CDR1 SQVTM and CDR2 ANQGSEA. The CDR3 has 12 residues. The CDR3 bases are TGCAGCGTTATGCTGGGGAGGCATGGCTACACCTTC. Translated, it gives CSVMLGRHGYTF.

The rearrangement links TRBV9 to TRBJ2-1; 9 bases match TRBD1. Germline lookup yields CDR1 SGDLS and CDR2 YYNGEE. CDR3 size: 15 residues. V shed 5 bases, J shed 6 bases, and the junction held 9 bases outside the gene matches. CDR3 protein: CASSLRDRAVNEQFF. The CDR3, as DNA: TGTGCCAGCAGTCTCCGGGACAGGGCCGTCAATGAGCAGTTCTTC.

There are many counts of this clonotype. The rearrangement joins TRBV7-9 to TRBJ2-2; tentatively, D is TRBD1 or TRBD2 (6 bases each). V was pared by 2 bases and J by 4 bases, with 8 bases between. The germline V gene encodes CDR1 SEHNR and CDR2 FQNEAQ (reference sequence). The CDR3 extends over 14 amino acids. Here the CDR3 reads CASSLSGATGELFF. CDR3 DNA sequence: TGTGCCAGCAGCTTATCGGGGGCCACCGGGGAGCTGTTTTTT.

V gene TRBV30 combines with J gene TRBJ2-5; TRBD1 is a possible D gene (5 bases). The CDR3 is 14 amino acids. Germline CDR1 reads GTSNPN; CDR2 reads SVGIG (reference sequence). V lost 3 bases and J 4 bases, leaving 15 bases between the germline ends. CDR3 residues: CAWSRAYDGETQYF. DNA of the CDR3: TGTGCCTGGAGCAGGGCCTACGACGGAGAGACCCAGTACTTC.

The chain is built from TRBV7-9 and TRBJ2-7; D is uncertain. Germline CDR1 reads SEHNR; CDR2 reads FQNEAQ (reference sequence). This CDR3 is built from 11 residues. Trimming left V 1 base short and J 6 bases short, with 4 bases between. This CDR3 reads CASSLGIEQYF. CDR3 in DNA: TGTGCCAGCAGCTTAGGCATCGAGCAGTACTTC.

This clonotype was detected ten times or more. This chain connects TRBV7-2 to TRBJ2-1; D unresolved. The CDR3 runs to 14 residues. Germline CDR1 reads SGHTA; CDR2 reads FQGNSA. Trimming took off 5 bases at V and 5 bases at J, with 13 bases between the two ends. The DNA of the CDR3 is TGTGCCAGCAGCCCCCCTTACCCCCACAATGAGCAGTTCTTC. Translated: CASSPPYPHNEQFF.

The rearrangement uses TRBV5-6 and TRBJ1-1, with D possibly TRBD1 on 5 matching bases. Germline lookup yields CDR1 SGHDT and CDR2 YYEEEE. CDR3 size: 15 residues. Trimming pared 4 bases from V and 0 bases from J, leaving 13 bases between. For the CDR3, the DNA is TGTGCCAGCAGCAGCGTCCAGGGAATGAACACTGAAGCTTTCTTT. This codes for CASSSVQGMNTEAFF.

The chain joins TRBV7-9 to TRBJ2-7, with a weak D call TRBD1 (5 bases). The CDR3 has 13 residues. V was cut by 4 bases and J by 7 bases, with 14 bases left in between. Germline CDR1 reads SEHNR; CDR2 reads FQNEAQ (reference sequence). The CDR3 nucleotides are TGTGCCAGCAGCTCGAGGCAGGGTTGGGAGCAGTACTTC. Translated, it gives CASSSRQGWEQYF.

This clonotype was observed a few times. This sequence joins TRBV6-2 or TRBV6-3 and TRBJ2-3; 8 bases align to TRBD2. This CDR3 spans 17 amino acids. The V gene's germline CDR1 is MNHEY and CDR2 SVGEGT. With V trimmed by 2 bases and J by 2 bases, 9 bases remained unmatched. CDR3 loop: CASSYTEAGAPTDTQYF. The CDR3, as DNA: TGTGCCAGCAGTTACACCGAAGCGGGAGCCCCCACAGATACGCAGTATTTT.

This clonotype has only a few counts. This rearrangement joins TRBV4-3 to TRBJ2-7; D is unresolved. The CDR3 runs to 16 residues. Germline values: CDR1 LGHNA, CDR2 YSLEER. With 0 bases removed from V and 5 bases from J, the gap between germline ends came to 17 bases. The CDR3 nucleotides are TGCGCCAGCAGCCAAGATTTCACCCAATTTCCCCACGAGCAGTACTTC. The encoded protein is CASSQDFTQFPHEQYF.

The V gene is TRBV28, the J gene TRBJ2-7, with TRBD1 as a possible D gene (6 bases). V was cut by 5 bases and J by 2 bases, with 10 bases left in between. CDR1 MDHEN and CDR2 SYDVKM come from the germline V gene. This CDR3 spans 13 amino acids. As DNA, the CDR3 is TGTGCCAGCAGTACAGGGCTCCCCTACGAGCAGTACTTC. Translating it yields CASSTGLPYEQYF.

The chain carries TRBV2 and TRBJ2-7; 8 nucleotides agree with TRBD2. CDR3 length: 16 amino acids. V shed 5 bases and J 3 bases; nucleotides not matched to a gene: 12. Germline CDR1 reads SNHLY; CDR2 reads FYNNEI. CDR3 coding DNA: TGTGCCAGCAGTTCAGGTGGATTAGCGGGGAACTACGAGCAGTACTTC. Translating it yields CASSSGGLAGNYEQYF.

This clonotype was counted only a few times. The chain links TRBV9 to TRBJ1-2; perhaps TRBD1 as D (5 bases). The CDR3 loop spans 14 amino acids. CDR1 and CDR2 from the germline V gene are SGDLS and YYNGEE. The V and J ends lost 0 bases and 13 bases respectively, with 19 bases between them. For the CDR3, the DNA is TGTGCCAGCAGCGTAGGACCGGGACCCGTAACAATCACCTTC. Residues: CASSVGPGPVTITF.

The V gene is TRBV12-3 or TRBV12-4, the J gene TRBJ1-4; a weak D match, TRBD1 (5 bases). This CDR3 contains 14 residues. Trimming shortened V by 4 bases and J by 6 bases, and 12 bases separated the two germline ends. This CDR3 reads CASSWGEADEKLFF. In DNA form, the CDR3 reads TGTGCCAGCAGTTGGGGGGAGGCGGATGAAAAACTGTTTTTT.

This clonotype was seen more than once but under ten times. The rearrangement uses TRBV2 and TRBJ2-7, with unresolved D. Trimming pared 2 bases from V and 4 bases from J, leaving 6 bases between. This CDR3 contains 12 residues. Germline-derived CDR1 and CDR2 are SNHLY and FYNNEI. The CDR3 here is CASSERVYEQYF. CDR3 DNA: TGTGCCAGCAGTGAACGTGTGTACGAGCAGTACTTC.

The rearrangement uses TRBV9 and TRBJ2-3; either TRBD1 or TRBD2 may fit D (5 bases each). The germline gives CDR1 SGDLS, CDR2 YYNGEE. This CDR3 region has 15 residues. V lost 3 bases, J lost 3 bases, and 14 bases lay in between. CDR3 protein: CASSAGTRDTDTQYF. DNA of the CDR3: TGTGCCAGCAGCGCCGGGACGAGGGATACAGATACGCAGTATTTT.

The J gene is TRBJ2-3, the V gene TRBV6-1; 7 bases line up with TRBD1. V lost 3 bases, J lost 2 bases, and 8 bases stayed unmatched. Per the germline V gene, CDR1 is MNHNS and CDR2 is SASEGT. The CDR3 length is 16 residues. The CDR3 DNA follows: TGTGCCAGCAGTGACCGGGACAGAGATCTCACAGATACGCAGTATTTT. The encoded protein is CASSDRDRDLTDTQYF.

This clonotype appeared a few times. This chain connects TRBV13 to TRBJ2-2; 7 bases match TRBD1. The V gene's germline CDR1 is PRHDT and CDR2 FYEKMQ (reference sequence). Trimming cost V 5 bases and J 2 bases; bases outside gene matches: 8. The CDR3 sequence is 16 residues long. CDR3 sequence: CASSTRTGYNTGELFF. CDR3 DNA sequence: TGTGCCAGCAGCACACGGACAGGTTATAACACCGGGGAGCTGTTTTTT.